This T cell receptor (beta chain) was sequenced in a study of cytomegalovirus exposure and HLA in healthy donors. Study as a whole: The same platform was used for the 90 to 150 validation repertoires and the 500 to 700 first-cohort repertoires, a later analysis reported.

The CDR3 loop spans 13 amino acids. The ends were cut back, 4 bases at V and 3 bases at J, with 9 bases in the middle. The germline gives CDR1 LGHNT, CDR2 FRNRAP. TCRdb's table, derived via immunoSEQ multiplex PCR, lists solely in-frame clones and lacks some. The sample contains about 110,000 clones, about nine tenths of which appear only once. Study-level findings and limits: Many donors carried some public TCRs, although rarity characterized most TCR sequences. A few CMV-associated chains were confirmed in vitro to be specific for CMV antigens.

With regard to this clone: What it binds is not known.

The receptor comes from a woman aged 18-29 years in good health and CMV-seronegative. J is TRBJ1-2 and V is TRBV12-5; D is perhaps TRBD1 (5 bases). Sequencing input: PBMCs. CDR3 sequence: CASGSDIHYGYTF. For the CDR3, the DNA is TGTGCTAGTGGTTCGGACATCCACTATGGCTACACCTTC. The whole variable domain, filled in from reference TRBV12-5 and TRBJ1-2, reads DARVTQTPRHKVTEMGQEVTMRCQPILGHNTVFWYRQTMMQGLELLAYFRNRAPLDDSGMPKDRFSAEMPDATLATLKIQPSEPRDSAVYFCASGSDIHYGYTFGSGTRLTVV.